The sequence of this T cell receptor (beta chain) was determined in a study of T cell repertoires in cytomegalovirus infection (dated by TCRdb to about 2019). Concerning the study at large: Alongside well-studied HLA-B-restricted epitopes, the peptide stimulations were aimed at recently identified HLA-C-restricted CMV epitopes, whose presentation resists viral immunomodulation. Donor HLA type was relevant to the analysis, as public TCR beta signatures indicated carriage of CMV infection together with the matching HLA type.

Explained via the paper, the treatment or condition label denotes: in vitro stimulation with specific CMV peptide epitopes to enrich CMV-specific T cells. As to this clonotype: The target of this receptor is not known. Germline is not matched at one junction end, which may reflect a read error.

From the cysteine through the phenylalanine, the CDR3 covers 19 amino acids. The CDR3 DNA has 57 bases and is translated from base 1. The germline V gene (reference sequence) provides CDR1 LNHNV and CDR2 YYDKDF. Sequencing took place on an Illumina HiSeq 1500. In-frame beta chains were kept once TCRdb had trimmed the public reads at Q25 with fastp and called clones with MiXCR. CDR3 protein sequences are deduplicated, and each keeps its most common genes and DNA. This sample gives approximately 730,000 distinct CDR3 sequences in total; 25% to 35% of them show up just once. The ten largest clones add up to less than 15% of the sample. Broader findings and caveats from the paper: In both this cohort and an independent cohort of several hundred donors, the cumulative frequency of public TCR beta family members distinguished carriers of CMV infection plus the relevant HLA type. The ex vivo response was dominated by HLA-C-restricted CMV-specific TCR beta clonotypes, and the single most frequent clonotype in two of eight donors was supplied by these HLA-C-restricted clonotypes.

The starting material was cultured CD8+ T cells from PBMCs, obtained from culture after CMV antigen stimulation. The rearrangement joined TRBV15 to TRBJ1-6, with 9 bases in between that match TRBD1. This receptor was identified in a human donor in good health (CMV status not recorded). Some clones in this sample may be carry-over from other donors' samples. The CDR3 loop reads CATSGEFRDRVRLESPLHF. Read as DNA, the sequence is TGTGCCACCAGCGGAGAATTCCGGGACAGGGTACGGCTGGAATCACCCCTCCACTTT.